This TCR beta chain was retrieved from a study of blood T cells in healthy people across ages. The authors ran a second PCR of 7 to 11 cycles using a sample-barcoded 5' primer and a J-beta primer mix. MiXCR, run by TCRdb on the 5' RACE reads, gives a single entry per CDR3 protein. The repertoire consists of 550,000 to 800,000 distinct CDR3 sequences, with roughly 32% occurring once and the leading ten covering over 15%. This clonotype was counted ten times or more. V shed 0 bases and J 5 bases; nucleotides not matched to a gene: 2. The CDR3 spans 15 residues. Looked up from germline, CDR1 is SGDLS and CDR2 is YYNGEE.

The material sequenced was blood. The J gene is TRBJ2-2, the V gene TRBV9, with TRBD2 matching over 9 bases. This TCR was sampled from a woman older than 75 in good health. The CDR3 is CASSVASGATGELFF. CDR3 DNA: TGTGCCAGCAGCGTAGCTAGCGGGGCTACCGGGGAGCTGTTTTTT.